The clone carrying this TCR beta chain appeared a few times. As yet, its antigen is unknown. There are 15 residues in the CDR3. Trimming left V 6 bases short and J 7 bases short, with 21 bases between. This entry is derived from a study of CD8 T cells in ankylosing spondylitis. It was by quantitative 5'-RACE with molecular barcodes that TCR beta libraries were made. One entry per CDR3 protein results from TCRdb running MiXCR on the 5' RACE reads. This table has about 500,000 distinct CDR3 sequences, roughly 13% appearing once. Regarding the study as a whole: Reportedly, matched ankylosing spondylitis synovial fluid was significantly enriched for disease-linked clones. Typical of ankylosing spondylitis blood, it appeared, was a TCR beta motif of roughly eight highly homologous variants. Those disease-linked clones were CD8+; they were also relatively rare in peripheral blood. In reactive arthritis synovial fluid and blood, some motif variants had been reported before.

Sequenced material: blood, either unsorted or a sorted T cell fraction (not recorded which). The sequence derives from a male donor with ankylosing spondylitis. The J gene is TRBJ1-1, the V gene TRBV12-3 or TRBV12-4; D not resolved. The CDR3 is CASSESQVGRDEAFF. As DNA, the CDR3 is TGTGCCAGCAGCGAATCTCAGGTGGGGAGAGATGAAGCTTTCTTT.